Below are 21 T cell receptor beta chains sequenced from a single sample in a study of regulatory T cells in long-lasting Graves disease. Building the TCR beta libraries relied on iRepertoire HTBI primers, and CDR3 regions underwent Arm-PCR. TCRdb fed the multiplex PCR reads into MiXCR, producing one record per CDR3 protein. Of approximately 380,000 distinct CDR3 sequences listed, less than 25% are singletons. Time point: persistent/refractory GD, antithyroid drugs over 5 years with positive TRAb. PBMC-derived RNA was used for the TCR library. The material was peripheral blood mononuclear cells (PBMCs), obtained when the disease was refractory, from a patient treated with antithyroid drugs. The receptors were sampled from a female donor with Graves disease.

The rearrangement uses TRBV7-2 and TRBJ1-4; a possible D gene is TRBD1 (5 bases). This CDR3 has 14 residues. Trimming removed 1 base at V and 7 bases at J, with 10 bases between. CDR1 is SGHTA and CDR2 is FQGNSA in the germline V gene. The CDR3 sequence is CASSLGQRAEKLFF. The CDR3 nucleotides are TGTGCCAGCAGCTTAGGACAGAGAGCTGAAAAACTGTTTTTT.

CDR3 loop: CSAKIGAEQYF. DNA of the CDR3: TGCAGTGCCAAAATAGGGGCCGAGCAGTACTTC. The chain links TRBV20-1 to TRBJ2-7; tentatively, D is TRBD1 (5 bases). This CDR3 is 11 amino acids long. Germline assignment: CDR1 DFQATT and CDR2 SNEGSKA (reference sequence). Trimming took 6 bases from V and 6 from J, leaving 12 bases between them.

This chain uses TRBV12-3 or TRBV12-4 with TRBJ2-1; D is unresolved. The CDR3 consists of 13 residues. Trimming pared 9 bases from V and 7 bases from J, leaving 16 bases between. The CDR3 here is CASSRERGNEQFF. CDR3 DNA sequence: TGTGCCAGTTCGCGCGAGCGAGGTAATGAGCAGTTCTTC.

This clonotype was counted many times. The chain has TRBV28 and TRBJ1-5; D call uncertain. The V end was cut by 5 bases, the J end by 7 bases, with 18 bases between. The germline gives CDR1 MDHEN, CDR2 SYDVKM. CDR3 length: 15 amino acids. The CDR3 region is CASSPPPRITQPQHF. As DNA, the CDR3 is TGTGCCAGCAGTCCTCCCCCGAGGATCACACAGCCCCAGCATTTT.

The V and J genes are TRBV25-1 and TRBJ1-2; no definite D call. CDR3 size: 14 residues. CDR1 and CDR2 from the germline V gene are MGHDK and SYGVNS. V was cut by 2 bases and J by 2 bases, with 9 bases left in between. Written as DNA, the CDR3 is TGTGCCAGCAGTGAACCGGCAGAGAACTATGGCTACACCTTC. Translation: CASSEPAENYGYTF.

This clonotype has a count of ten or more. This chain connects TRBV19 to TRBJ1-2, with a weak D call TRBD1 (6 bases). The V gene lost 0 bases and the J gene lost 1 base, with 9 bases spanning the gap. The CDR3 loop spans 15 amino acids. Germline V gene data show CDR1 as LNHDA and CDR2 as SQIVND (reference sequence). This chain's CDR3 is CASSIEDSFNYGYTF. The DNA for the CDR3 is TGTGCCAGTAGTATAGAGGACAGCTTTAACTATGGCTACACCTTC. Based on the CDR3 plus reference TRBV19 and TRBJ1-2, the full variable domain is DGGITQSPKYLFRKEGQNVTLSCEQNLNHDAMYWYRQDPGQGLRLIYYSQIVNDFQKGDIAEGYSVSREKKESFPLTVTSAQKNPTAFYLCASSIEDSFNYGYTFGSGTRLTVV.

Comment on this clonotype: A read error may be the cause here, since a much bigger clone is one base away. The V call is TRBV19, the J call TRBJ1-5; D uncertain. Germline CDR1 is LNHDA and CDR2 is SQIVND (reference sequence). This CDR3 is 17 amino acids long. Trimming left V 3 bases short and J 3 bases short, with 18 bases between. The CDR3 DNA reads TGTGCCAGTAGTATGGGAGGGATTGAACTGGCCAATCAGCCCCAGCATTTT. Translating it yields CASSMGGIELANQPQHF.

This clonotype was counted many times. The V and J genes are TRBV12-3 or TRBV12-4 and TRBJ2-6, with unresolved D. With 5 bases removed from V and 1 base from J, the gap between germline ends came to 12 bases. This CDR3 region has 16 residues. CDR3 DNA sequence: TGTGCCAGCAGTGCGGACCTAGAGTCTGGGGCCAACGTCCTGACTTTC. Amino acids: CASSADLESGANVLTF.

This clonotype showed up many times. This chain's CDR3 is CASSERRVGGETQYF. For the CDR3, the DNA is TGTGCCAGCAGTGAAAGGAGGGTTGGCGGAGAGACCCAGTACTTC. The J gene is TRBJ2-5, the V gene TRBV2; weak D call: TRBD2 (6 bases). CDR3 length equals 15 residues. In germline, CDR1 is SNHLY, CDR2 FYNNEI. Trimming left V 2 bases short and J 4 bases short, with 14 bases between.

In its sample, this clonotype was seen a few times. This sequence joins TRBV30 and TRBJ1-2; possible D gene TRBD1, 5 bases. Germline V gives CDR1 GTSNPN, CDR2 SVGIG (reference sequence). The CDR3 loop spans 13 amino acids. The V end lost 5 bases, the J end lost 4 bases, and 14 bases lay between the germline ends. The CDR3, as DNA: TGTGCCTGGGGAAAAGGGACCCTCTATGGCTACACCTTC. Encoded protein: CAWGKGTLYGYTF.

This clonotype has just a few counts. V usage is TRBV29-1 and J usage is TRBJ2-7; tentative D call: TRBD1 (6 bases). Germline CDR1 reads SQVTM; CDR2 reads ANQGSEA. With 4 bases removed from V and 2 bases from J, the gap between germline ends came to 18 bases. The CDR3 is made up of 15 amino acids. The CDR3 coding sequence is TGCAGCGTTGGGGTGACAGGCACCCAACCCTACGAGCAGTACTTC. Protein product: CSVGVTGTQPYEQYF.

This rearrangement joins TRBV19 to TRBJ1-1; 8 bases are shared with TRBD1. The CDR3 is 13 residues long. CDR1 is LNHDA and CDR2 is SQIVND in the germline V gene (reference sequence). Trimming at V came to 7 bases and at J to 9 bases, leaving 10 bases not matched to a gene. The CDR3 region has the DNA TGTGCCAGTACCCCGACAGGGGCCGTCAAAGCTTTCTTT. It encodes CASTPTGAVKAFF. Filled out from reference TRBV19 and TRBJ1-1, the complete variable domain reads DGGITQSPKYLFRKEGQNVTLSCEQNLNHDAMYWYRQDPGQGLRLIYYSQIVNDFQKGDIAEGYSVSREKKESFPLTVTSAQKNPTAFYLCASTPTGAVKAFFGQGTRLTVV.

With regard to this clonotype: The junction and the germline gene differ at one end; a read error may be behind it. This rearrangement joins TRBV12-3 or TRBV12-4 to TRBJ2-7, with TRBD1 matching 7 bases. The length of the CDR3 is 11 residues. In nucleotides, the CDR3 is TGTGCCAGCAGTTGGGGGACAGACCAAGACTTC. This codes for CASSWGTDQDF.

In this sample, this clonotype turned up a few times. A much larger clone lies a single base off, so this may be a read error. The CDR3 reads CASSYRDRVNTEALF. CDR3 sequence (DNA): TGTGCCAGCAGTTACCGGGACAGGGTGAACACTGAAGCTCTCTTT. The chain employs TRBV6-5 and TRBJ1-1; 9 bases line up with TRBD1. CDR3 length: 15 amino acids. Germline-derived CDR1 and CDR2 are MNHEY and SVGAGI.

On this clonotype: This may come from a read error, since a much larger clone is one base off. This chain uses TRBV24-1 with TRBJ2-4; D might be TRBD2 (5 bases). The CDR3 is 18 residues long. Germline CDR1 is KGHDR and CDR2 is SFDVKD. This CDR3 is CAARSRRARGVAKNIQYF. CDR3 sequence (DNA): TGTGCCGCCAGATCTCGGCGGGCCCGTGGGGTAGCCAAAAACATTCAGTACTTC.

This clonotype was found a few times. The chain recombines TRBV27 with TRBJ2-7; possible D gene TRBD2, 6 bases. The CDR3 runs 16 residues. Trimming stripped 0 bases from V and 1 base from J, with 13 bases between. The V gene's germline CDR1 is MNHEY and CDR2 SMNVEV (reference sequence). CDR3 loop: CASSLSGGIGSYEQYF. The CDR3 DNA is TGTGCCAGCAGTTTATCGGGCGGGATAGGTTCCTACGAGCAGTACTTC.

This clonotype was observed a single time. The V call is TRBV12-3 or TRBV12-4, the J call TRBJ2-2; D is possibly TRBD2 (5 bases). V was cut by 3 bases and J by 0 bases, with 8 bases left in between. The CDR3 is 15 amino acids. Here the CDR3 reads CASSFTRSNTGELFF. CDR3 bases: TGTGCCAGCAGTTTTACTAGATCGAACACCGGGGAGCTGTTTTTT.

This rearrangement joins TRBV20-1 to TRBJ1-6, with D perhaps matching TRBD1 (5 bases). Germline assignment: CDR1 DFQATT and CDR2 SNEGSKA (reference sequence). This CDR3 region has 17 residues. V lost 1 base and J 6 bases, leaving 19 bases between the germline ends. The CDR3 here is CSARGGGVGEGNSPLHF. CDR3 DNA sequence: TGCAGTGCTAGAGGGGGGGGAGTGGGGGAAGGTAATTCACCCCTCCACTTT.

V usage is TRBV4-3 and J usage is TRBJ1-1; D perhaps matches TRBD1 (5 bases). The CDR3 runs 13 residues. V was cut by 0 bases and J by 7 bases, with 9 bases left in between. Germline CDR1 reads LGHNA; CDR2 reads YSLEER. The DNA for the CDR3 is TGCGCCAGCAGCCAAGATATTGGGGGTGAAGCTTTCTTT. The encoded protein is CASSQDIGGEAFF.

In this sample, this clonotype turned up many times. The rearrangement joins TRBV2 to TRBJ1-3; perhaps TRBD1 as D (6 bases). V was trimmed by 6 bases and J by 0 bases, leaving 12 bases between them. Germline V CDR1 and CDR2: SNHLY, FYNNEI. The CDR3 has 15 amino acids. CDR3 DNA sequence: TGTGCCAGCAGCCCGACGACAGGCTCTGGAAACACCATATATTTT. Translated: CASSPTTGSGNTIYF.

The V call is TRBV7-2, the J call TRBJ2-7, with 9 bases aligning to TRBD2. Germline lookup yields CDR1 SGHTA and CDR2 FQGNSA. The CDR3 loop spans 16 amino acids. The trim removed 1 base at V and 5 bases at J, leaving 9 bases unmatched. CDR3 region: CASSLVGAGGPHEQYF. The CDR3 nucleotides read TGTGCCAGCAGCTTAGTTGGGGCGGGAGGGCCGCACGAGCAGTACTTC.